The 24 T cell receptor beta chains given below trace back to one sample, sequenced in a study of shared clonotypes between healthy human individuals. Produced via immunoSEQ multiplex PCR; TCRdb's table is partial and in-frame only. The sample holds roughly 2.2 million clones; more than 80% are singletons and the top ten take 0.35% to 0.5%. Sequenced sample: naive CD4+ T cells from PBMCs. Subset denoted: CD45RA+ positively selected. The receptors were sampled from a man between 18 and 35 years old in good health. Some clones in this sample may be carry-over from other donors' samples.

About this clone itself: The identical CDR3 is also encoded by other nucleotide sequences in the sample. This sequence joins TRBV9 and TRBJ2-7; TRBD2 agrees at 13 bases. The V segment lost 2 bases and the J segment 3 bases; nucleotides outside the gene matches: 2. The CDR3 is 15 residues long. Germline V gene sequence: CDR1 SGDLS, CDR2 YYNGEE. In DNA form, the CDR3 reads TGTGCCAGCAGCGTTGGACTAGCGGGGGACTACGAGCAGTACTTC. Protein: CASSVGLAGDYEQYF.

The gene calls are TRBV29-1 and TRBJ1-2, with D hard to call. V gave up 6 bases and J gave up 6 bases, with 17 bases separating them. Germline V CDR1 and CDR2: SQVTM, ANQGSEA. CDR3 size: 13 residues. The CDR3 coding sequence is TGCAGCGTCGTTGGACCCCTGAGACATGGCTACACCTTC. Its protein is CSVVGPLRHGYTF.

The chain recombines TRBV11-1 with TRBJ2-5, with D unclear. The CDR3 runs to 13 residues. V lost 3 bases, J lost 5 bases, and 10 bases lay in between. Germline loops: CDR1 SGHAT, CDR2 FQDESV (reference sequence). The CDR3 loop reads CASSLIRAETQYF. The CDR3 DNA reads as TGTGCCAGCAGCTTGATCCGGGCCGAGACCCAGTACTTC.

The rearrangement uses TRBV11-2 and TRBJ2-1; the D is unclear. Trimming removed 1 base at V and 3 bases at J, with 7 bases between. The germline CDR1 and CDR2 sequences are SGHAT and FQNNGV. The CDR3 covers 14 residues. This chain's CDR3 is CASSLASGYNEQFF. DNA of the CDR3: TGTGCCAGCAGCTTAGCTAGTGGCTACAATGAGCAGTTCTTC.

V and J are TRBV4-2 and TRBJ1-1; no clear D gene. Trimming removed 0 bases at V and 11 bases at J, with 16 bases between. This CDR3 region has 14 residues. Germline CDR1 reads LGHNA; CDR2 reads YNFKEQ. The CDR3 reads CASSQDLAAFGAFF. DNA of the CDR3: TGTGCCAGCAGCCAAGATCTCGCCGCGTTCGGGGCTTTCTTT.

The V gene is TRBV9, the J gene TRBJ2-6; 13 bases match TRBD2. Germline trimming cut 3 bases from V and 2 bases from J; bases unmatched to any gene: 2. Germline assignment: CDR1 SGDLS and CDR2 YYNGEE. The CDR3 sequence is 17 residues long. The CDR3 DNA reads TGTGCCAGCAGCGCGGGACTAGCGGGACCTGGGGCCAACGTCCTGACTTTC. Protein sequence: CASSAGLAGPGANVLTF.

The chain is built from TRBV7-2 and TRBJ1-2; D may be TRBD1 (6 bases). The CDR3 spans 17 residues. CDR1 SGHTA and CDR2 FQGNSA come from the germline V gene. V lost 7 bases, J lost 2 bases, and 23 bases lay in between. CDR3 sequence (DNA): TGTGCCAGCACCGAACGAGGGCAGGGGAATGTGAACTATGGCTACACCTTC. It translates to CASTERGQGNVNYGYTF.

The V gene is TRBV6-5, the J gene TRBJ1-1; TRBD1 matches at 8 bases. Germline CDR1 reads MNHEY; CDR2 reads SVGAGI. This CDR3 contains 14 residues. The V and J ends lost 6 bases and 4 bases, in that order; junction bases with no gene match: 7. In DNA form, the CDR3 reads TGTGCCAGCAGAACGGACAGGGAGGCCACTGAAGCTTTCTTT. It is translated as CASRTDREATEAFF.

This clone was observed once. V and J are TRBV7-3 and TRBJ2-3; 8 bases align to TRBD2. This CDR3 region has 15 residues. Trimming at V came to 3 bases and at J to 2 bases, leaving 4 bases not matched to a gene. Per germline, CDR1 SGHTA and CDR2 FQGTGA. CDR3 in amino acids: CASSLTSVTTDTQYF. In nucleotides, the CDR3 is TGTGCCAGCAGCTTGACTAGCGTAACCACAGATACGCAGTATTTT.

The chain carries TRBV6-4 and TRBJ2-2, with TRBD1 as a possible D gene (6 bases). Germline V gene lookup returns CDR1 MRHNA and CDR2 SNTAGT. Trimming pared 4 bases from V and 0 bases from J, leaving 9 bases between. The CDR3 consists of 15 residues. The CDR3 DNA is TGTGCCAGCAGTGCGGGGACAACGAACACCGGGGAGCTGTTTTTT. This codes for CASSAGTTNTGELFF.

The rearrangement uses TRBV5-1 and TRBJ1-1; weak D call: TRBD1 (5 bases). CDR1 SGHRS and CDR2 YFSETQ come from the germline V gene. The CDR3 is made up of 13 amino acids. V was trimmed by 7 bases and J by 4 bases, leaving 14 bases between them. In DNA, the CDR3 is TGCGCCAGCCACGCAGGGACGGGCACTGAAGCTTTCTTT. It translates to CASHAGTGTEAFF.

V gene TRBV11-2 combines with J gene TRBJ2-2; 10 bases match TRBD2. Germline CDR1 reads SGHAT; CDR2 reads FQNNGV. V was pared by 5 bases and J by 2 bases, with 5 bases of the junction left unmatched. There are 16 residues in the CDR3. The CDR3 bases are TGTGCCAGCAGCCCAATACTAGCGGGAAACACCGGGGAGCTGTTTTTT. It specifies CASSPILAGNTGELFF.

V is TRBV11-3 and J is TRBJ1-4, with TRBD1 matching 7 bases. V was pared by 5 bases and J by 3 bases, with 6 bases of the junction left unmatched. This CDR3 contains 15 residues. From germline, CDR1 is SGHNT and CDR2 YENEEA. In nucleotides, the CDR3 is TGTGCCAGCAGCCCCCTGGGACAGCCTAATGAAAAACTGTTTTTT. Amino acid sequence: CASSPLGQPNEKLFF. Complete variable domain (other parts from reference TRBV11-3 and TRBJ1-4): EAGVVQSPRYKIIEKKQPVAFWCNPISGHNTLYWYLQNLGQGPELLIRYENEEAVDDSQLPKDRFSAERLKGVDSTLKIQPAELGDSAVYLCASSPLGQPNEKLFFGSGTQLSVL.

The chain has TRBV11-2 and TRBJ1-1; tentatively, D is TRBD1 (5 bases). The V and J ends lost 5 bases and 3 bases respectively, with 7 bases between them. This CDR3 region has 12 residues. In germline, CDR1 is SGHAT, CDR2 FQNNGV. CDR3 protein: CASSRGDTEAFF. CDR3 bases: TGTGCCAGCAGCCGGGGGGACACTGAAGCTTTCTTT. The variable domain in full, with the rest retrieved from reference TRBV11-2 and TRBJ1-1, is EAGVAQSPRYKIIEKRQSVAFWCNPISGHATLYWYQQILGQGPKLLIQFQNNGVVDDSQLPKDRFSAERLKGVDSTLKIQPAKLEDSAVYLCASSRGDTEAFFGQGTRLTVV.

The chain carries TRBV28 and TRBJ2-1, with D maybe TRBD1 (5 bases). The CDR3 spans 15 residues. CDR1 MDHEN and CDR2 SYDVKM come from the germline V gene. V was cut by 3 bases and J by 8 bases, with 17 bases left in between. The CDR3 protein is CASSFSAPQGDEQFF. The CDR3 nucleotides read TGTGCCAGCAGTTTTTCTGCTCCCCAAGGGGATGAGCAGTTCTTC.

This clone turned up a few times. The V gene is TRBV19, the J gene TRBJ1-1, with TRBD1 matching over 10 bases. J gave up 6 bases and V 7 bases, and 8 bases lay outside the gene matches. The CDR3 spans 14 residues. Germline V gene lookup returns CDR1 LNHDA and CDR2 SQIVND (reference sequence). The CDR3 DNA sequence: TGTGCCAGTATTGGGACAGGGGCTTTCGCTGAAGCTTTCTTT. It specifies CASIGTGAFAEAFF. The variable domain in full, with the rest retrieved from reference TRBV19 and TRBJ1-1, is DGGITQSPKYLFRKEGQNVTLSCEQNLNHDAMYWYRQDPGQGLRLIYYSQIVNDFQKGDIAEGYSVSREKKESFPLTVTSAQKNPTAFYLCASIGTGAFAEAFFGQGTRLTVV.

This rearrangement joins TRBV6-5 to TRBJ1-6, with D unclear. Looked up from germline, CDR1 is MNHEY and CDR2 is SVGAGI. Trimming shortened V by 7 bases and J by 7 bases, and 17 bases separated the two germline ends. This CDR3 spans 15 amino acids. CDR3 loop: CASTSGRVENSPLHF. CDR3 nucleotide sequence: TGTGCCAGCACCTCCGGAAGGGTGGAGAATTCACCCCTCCACTTT.

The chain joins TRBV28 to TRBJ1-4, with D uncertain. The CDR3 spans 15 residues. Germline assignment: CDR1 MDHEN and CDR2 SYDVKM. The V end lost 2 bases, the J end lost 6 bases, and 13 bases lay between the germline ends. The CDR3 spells CASSLSRLGDEKLFF. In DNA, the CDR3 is TGTGCCAGCAGTTTAAGTCGCCTGGGCGATGAAAAACTGTTTTTT.

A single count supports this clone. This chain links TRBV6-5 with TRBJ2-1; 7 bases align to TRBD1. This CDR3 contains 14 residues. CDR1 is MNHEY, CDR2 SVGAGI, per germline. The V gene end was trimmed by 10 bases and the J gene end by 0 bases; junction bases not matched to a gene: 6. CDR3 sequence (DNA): TGTGCCACCACCTCAGGGGGCTCCTACAATGAGCAGTTCTTC. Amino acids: CATTSGGSYNEQFF.

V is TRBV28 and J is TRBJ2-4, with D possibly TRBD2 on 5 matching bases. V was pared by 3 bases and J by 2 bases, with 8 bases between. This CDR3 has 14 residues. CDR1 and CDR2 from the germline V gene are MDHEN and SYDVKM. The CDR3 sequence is CASSFGGPKNIQYF. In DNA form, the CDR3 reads TGTGCCAGCAGTTTCGGCGGGCCCAAAAACATTCAGTACTTC.

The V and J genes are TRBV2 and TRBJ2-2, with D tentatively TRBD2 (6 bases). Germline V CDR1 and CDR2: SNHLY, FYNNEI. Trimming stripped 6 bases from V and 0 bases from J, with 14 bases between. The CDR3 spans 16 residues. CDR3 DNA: TGTGCCAGCAGGAGGAGGGTGGCGTCGAACACCGGGGAGCTGTTTTTT. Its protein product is CASRRRVASNTGELFF.

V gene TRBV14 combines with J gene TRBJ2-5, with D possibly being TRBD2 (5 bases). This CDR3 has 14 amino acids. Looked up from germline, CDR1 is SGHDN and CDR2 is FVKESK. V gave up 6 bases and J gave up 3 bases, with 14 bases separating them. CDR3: CASRPSSGKETQYF. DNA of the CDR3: TGTGCCAGCAGACCCTCTTCGGGGAAAGAGACCCAGTACTTC.

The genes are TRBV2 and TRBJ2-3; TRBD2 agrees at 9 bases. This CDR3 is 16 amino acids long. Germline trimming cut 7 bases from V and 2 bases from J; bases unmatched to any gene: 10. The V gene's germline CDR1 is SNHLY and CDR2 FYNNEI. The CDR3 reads CASKFGTSRSTDTQYF. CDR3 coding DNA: TGTGCCAGCAAGTTTGGGACTAGCAGGTCCACAGATACGCAGTATTTT.

CDR3 in DNA: TGTGCCAGCAGCGTAGATCCTCGGGAGAGAATGCAGTACTTC. Translated: CASSVDPRERMQYF. This chain joins TRBV9 and TRBJ2-7, with D tentatively TRBD2 (6 bases). Trimming took off 0 bases at V and 9 bases at J, with 16 bases between the two ends. The CDR3 loop spans 14 amino acids. Germline CDR1 and CDR2: SGDLS and YYNGEE.